This T cell receptor beta chain was captured in a study of blood T cell repertoires in COVID-19. Study-level background: The United States, Italy and Spain were the sources of the acute and convalescent COVID-19 samples. From T cells, B-cell-depleted T cells, or PBMCs came the material, which was cDNA or gDNA.

In the source study's methods: Estimates of nucleated cell counts were drawn from the amplification of reference gene primers. Assay: immunoSEQ multiplex PCR; the TCRdb copy retains only in-frame clones and omits some. V and J calls and clone size are those listed in that table; D and trimming were worked out from the DNA. The sample has about 140,000 clones, 80% to 85% seen once. V gave up 2 bases and J gave up 3 bases, with 5 bases separating them. CDR1 KGHSH and CDR2 LQKENI come from the germline V gene. CDR3 length equals 13 residues. The sequence was collected from a woman in her fifties or sixties with acute or convalescent COVID-19. The gene calls are TRBV18 and TRBJ2-1; no firm D call. Sequences were obtained from peripheral blood. Here the CDR3 reads CASSPFLYNEQFF. The CDR3, as DNA: TGTGCCAGCTCACCATTCCTCTACAATGAGCAGTTCTTC.